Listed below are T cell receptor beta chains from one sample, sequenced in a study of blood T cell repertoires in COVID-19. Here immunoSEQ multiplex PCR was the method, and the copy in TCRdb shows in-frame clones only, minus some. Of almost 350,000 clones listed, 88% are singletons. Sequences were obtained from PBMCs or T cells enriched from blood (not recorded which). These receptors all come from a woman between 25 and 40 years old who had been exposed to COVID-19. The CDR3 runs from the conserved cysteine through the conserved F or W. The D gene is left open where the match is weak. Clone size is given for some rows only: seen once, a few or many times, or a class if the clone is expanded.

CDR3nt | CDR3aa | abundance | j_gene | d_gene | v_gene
TGTGCCAGCAGTTTAGGGGCAGGGTGGCCCCTCCACTTT | CASSLGAGWPLHF | . | TRBJ1-6 | . | TRBV28
TGTGCCAGTACCGGACAGGGAGGGTATGGCTACACCTTC | CASTGQGGYGYTF | . | TRBJ1-2 | TRBD1 | TRBV19
TGTGCCAGTCACAGGGGCACTGAAGCTTTCTTT | CASHRGTEAFF | . | TRBJ1-1 | TRBD1 | TRBV25-1
TGTGCCAGCAGTGAAGTCACAGGAAGCAATCAGCCCCAGCATTTT | CASSEVTGSNQPQHF | once | TRBJ1-5 | . | TRBV6-1
TGTGCCAGTAGTAGCACCGGGACAGCTAACTATGGCTACACCTTC | CASSSTGTANYGYTF | . | TRBJ1-2 | TRBD1 | TRBV19
TGTGCCAGCAGTTACTCTCCGAGACAGGGTAAAGGTGAGCAGTTCTTC | CASSYSPRQGKGEQFF | . | TRBJ2-1 | TRBD1 | TRBV6-5
TGCGCCAGCAGCTTGGGGGCGGGAGTCTACAATGAGCAGTTCTTC | CASSLGAGVYNEQFF | . | TRBJ2-1 | TRBD2 | TRBV5-1
TGTGCCAGCAGCGTAACTGGCTCCTACAATGAGCAGTTCTTC | CASSVTGSYNEQFF | . | TRBJ2-1 | . | TRBV9
TGTGCCAGCAGCCAAGACAAGAACAGGGGGAATTTGTACGAGCAGTACTTC | CASSQDKNRGNLYEQYF | few | TRBJ2-7 | TRBD1 | TRBV3-1/TRBV3-2
TGTGCCAGTAGTATCCTGCTTAGTGATGAAGCTTTCTTT | CASSILLSDEAFF | . | TRBJ1-1 | . | TRBV19
TGTGCCAGCAGTTACTCCAGGGGGATGAAAGGCTACACCTTC | CASSYSRGMKGYTF | . | TRBJ1-2 | TRBD1 | TRBV6-5
TGTGCCAGCAGCTTAAGTAGCGGGAGGAACTACGAGCAGTACTTC | CASSLSSGRNYEQYF | once | TRBJ2-7 | TRBD2 | TRBV5-4
TGTGCCTGGGCGACAGGGGCCACTGAAGCTTTCTTT | CAWATGATEAFF | . | TRBJ1-1 | TRBD1 | TRBV30
TGTGCCAGCAGTAACCCGGGGATCTCCTACGAGCAGTACTTC | CASSNPGISYEQYF | . | TRBJ2-7 | . | TRBV6-6
TGTGCCAGTAGTATAGCCGGGACAGGGATCTACAATGAGCAGTTCTTC | CASSIAGTGIYNEQFF | once | TRBJ2-1 | TRBD1 | TRBV19
TGTGCCAGTAGTTTTCCCTCCGGGACAGGGACCACAGATACGCAGTATTTT | CASSFPSGTGTTDTQYF | . | TRBJ2-3 | TRBD1 | TRBV19
TGTGCCAGCAGTGAAGAGCAGGGGGCTTGGAATTCACCCCTCCACTTT | CASSEEQGAWNSPLHF | . | TRBJ1-6 | TRBD1 | TRBV6-1
TGTGCCAGCACCGGGTGGGGTAGCGGGAGAAACACCGGGGAGCTGTTTTTT | CASTGWGSGRNTGELFF | once | TRBJ2-2 | TRBD2 | TRBV11-3
TGTGCCAGCAGGAGAGGGACAGGGGGCTACACCTTC | CASRRGTGGYTF | few | TRBJ1-2 | TRBD1 | TRBV12-3/TRBV12-4
TGTGCCAGCAGTGAAGGAGGACTTCCCTACGAGCAGTACTTC | CASSEGGLPYEQYF | . | TRBJ2-7 | . | TRBV6-1
TGTGCCAGCAGCCCCGACAGGGGCGGTGAAGCTTTCTTT | CASSPDRGGEAFF | once | TRBJ1-1 | TRBD1 | TRBV7-3
TGTGCCAGCAGCTTAGCCAGCTCCTACGAGCAGTACTTC | CASSLASSYEQYF | . | TRBJ2-7 | . | TRBV7-6
TGTGCTAGTGGTTTACAGGGGGCGGCTGGAAACACCATATATTTT | CASGLQGAAGNTIYF | once | TRBJ1-3 | TRBD1 | TRBV12-5
TGCGCCAGCAGTCAATCGCCCGGACTAGCGGGAGCGACCCAACATGAGCAGTTCTTC | CASSQSPGLAGATQHEQFF | . | TRBJ2-1 | TRBD2 | TRBV23-1
TGCAGCGTTGTCCGGGATTGGGGTTACGAGCAGTACTTC | CSVVRDWGYEQYF | . | TRBJ2-7 | . | TRBV29-1
TGTGCCAGCAGCTTGGCCTGGTCAGGCAATGGCTACACCTTC | CASSLAWSGNGYTF | . | TRBJ1-2 | . | TRBV5-5
TGTGCCAGTAGTAAAACAGGGTTGAGCAATCAGCCCCAGCATTTT | CASSKTGLSNQPQHF | . | TRBJ1-5 | . | TRBV19
TGTGCCATCAGCGGCGAGGCAGGGGGCGGCTACACCTTC | CAISGEAGGGYTF | . | TRBJ1-2 | TRBD1 | TRBV10-3
TGTGCCAGCAGCACTAGCGGGAGTGAAACAGATACGCAGTATTTT | CASSTSGSETDTQYF | . | TRBJ2-3 | TRBD2 | TRBV4-2
TGTGCCAGCTCACCTACCGGGACTGCGAACACTGAAGCTTTCTTT | CASSPTGTANTEAFF | once | TRBJ1-1 | . | TRBV18
TGTGCCAGCTCACCCTCGACAGGGGAAGAGACCCAGTACTTC | CASSPSTGEETQYF | . | TRBJ2-5 | TRBD1 | TRBV18
TGTGCCAGCAGCGAGGGACAGACGAGAAGAAACACCATATATTTT | CASSEGQTRRNTIYF | . | TRBJ1-3 | TRBD1 | TRBV2
TGTGCCAGCACCCAGGGTGGTTATGTGTCGCCCCTCCACTTT | CASTQGGYVSPLHF | . | TRBJ1-6 | . | TRBV11-2
TGTGCCAGCAGCTTGGCGGGGCGAGGCAATGAGCAGTTCTTC | CASSLAGRGNEQFF | . | TRBJ2-1 | . | TRBV7-6
TGTGCCAGTAGTTTTAGCGTAACCAATGAGCAGTTCTTC | CASSFSVTNEQFF | once | TRBJ2-1 | . | TRBV19
TGTGCCAGCAGCCCCGGGTCTAGCCACGAGCAGTTCTTC | CASSPGSSHEQFF | . | TRBJ2-1 | . | TRBV7-3
TGTGCCAGCAGTCCCCTACCTTACAGGGTTGTAGGAAACACTGAAGCTTTCTTT | CASSPLPYRVVGNTEAFF | . | TRBJ1-1 | . | TRBV27
TGTGCCAGCAGGATGACTAGCGGGATGGGCACCGGGGAGCTGTTTTTT | CASRMTSGMGTGELFF | few | TRBJ2-2 | TRBD2 | TRBV25-1
TGTGCCAGTAGTATTCAGGACTATGGCTACACCTTC | CASSIQDYGYTF | . | TRBJ1-2 | . | TRBV19
TGTGCCAGCAGGCAGGTCAATGAGCAGTTCTTC | CASRQVNEQFF | . | TRBJ2-1 | . | TRBV12-3/TRBV12-4
TGTGCCAGCAGTTCCTGGACAGGGTCAGATAGCAATCAGCCCCAGCATTTT | CASSSWTGSDSNQPQHF | . | TRBJ1-5 | TRBD1 | TRBV28
TGTGCCAGCAGTTTAGGGCGGGTAGGAAACACCATATATTTT | CASSLGRVGNTIYF | . | TRBJ1-3 | . | TRBV28
TGCGCCAGCAGCCAGTTCCAGGGGGGCGGCTACAATGAGCAGTTCTTC | CASSQFQGGGYNEQFF | . | TRBJ2-1 | . | TRBV10-1
TGTGCCAGCAGTTTTCAGCGACTAGCGGGACCTGGCTCCTACGAGCAGTACTTC | CASSFQRLAGPGSYEQYF | once | TRBJ2-7 | TRBD2 | TRBV27
TGTGCCAGCAGTCCCGGGGGACAGGGTAAGGGCAATCAGCCCCAGCATTTT | CASSPGGQGKGNQPQHF | . | TRBJ1-5 | TRBD1 | TRBV28
TGTGCCAGCAGCCAGCCGACCGGGGGGAGTGGAAACACCATATATTTT | CASSQPTGGSGNTIYF | few | TRBJ1-3 | . | TRBV4-2
TGCAGCGTTGAAGAACTCCAAAATGAGCAGTTCTTC | CSVEELQNEQFF | . | TRBJ2-1 | . | TRBV29-1
TGTGCCAGCAGCTTAGTATCAGGGAATCCCTACGAGCAGTACTTC | CASSLVSGNPYEQYF | . | TRBJ2-7 | . | TRBV7-8
TGTGCCAGCACTTCGGACTGGGGTCAGCCCCAGCATTTT | CASTSDWGQPQHF | . | TRBJ1-5 | . | TRBV2
TGTGCCAGCAGCCAGCTAGCGTCCCAAGAGACCCAGTACTTC | CASSQLASQETQYF | . | TRBJ2-5 | . | TRBV14
TGTGCCAGTATCGGACTGGATGGCTATGGCTACACCTTC | CASIGLDGYGYTF | . | TRBJ1-2 | . | TRBV19
TGTGCCAGCTCACCGGGACAGTCCAACTCCAATGAGCAGTTCTTC | CASSPGQSNSNEQFF | . | TRBJ2-1 | TRBD1 | TRBV18
TGTGCCAGCAGTCCCGGGACAGGGCTTCAGCCCCAGCATTTT | CASSPGTGLQPQHF | few | TRBJ1-5 | TRBD1 | TRBV27